The source of this T cell receptor (beta chain) is a study of T cells in Graves' hyperthyroidism and ophthalmopathy. Across the whole study: Sampling of peripheral blood happened at initial diagnosis, prior to any treatment.

RNA transcripts were the template for amplifying TCR beta CDR3 regions. Using the HTBI primer set, a first-round RT-PCR was run on the TCR CDR3. Using its own MiXCR run on the multiplex PCR reads, TCRdb lists one record per CDR3 protein. Among around 350,000 distinct CDR3 sequences listed, about 13% were seen once. This clonotype has more than one count but fewer than ten. Trimming left V 3 bases short and J 2 bases short, with 18 bases between. The CDR3 is 17 amino acids. Per germline, CDR1 LNHNV and CDR2 YYDKDF (reference sequence). Diagnostic assessment was based on clinical symptoms, serum thyroxine and TRAb, thyroid ultrasound and orbital computed tomography.

This TCR derives from a woman under 30 with Graves' hyperthyroidism. The chain couples TRBV15 to TRBJ2-3; D perhaps matches TRBD2 (6 bases). Sequencing was performed on blood. The CDR3 nucleotides read TGTGCCACCAGCAGGAGGGGACTCCTCGCCCCCACAGATACGCAGTATTTT. Translation gives CATSRRGLLAPTDTQYF.